This TCR beta chain was identified in a study of blood T cell repertoires in COVID-19 (dated by TCRdb to the early 2020s). Regarding the research as a whole: Samples from collaborators originated in the United States, Italy and Spain and spanned both the acute and convalescent phases of COVID-19. The prospective study material was composed of cDNA or gDNA derived from T cells, B-cell-depleted T cells, or PBMCs. Subjects who had been exposed to COVID-19, were actively infected with it, or had recovered from it provided the deeply sampled blood TCRbeta repertoires that made up the dataset. The repertoires were released in a freely available public database intended as a resource for research on the immune response to SARS-CoV-2. Samples were obtained from the ongoing ImmuneRACE study (first 160 participants) and from roughly 1,300 subjects provided by 6 global collaborators. Sample metadata almost always included a de-identified subject ID, COVID-19 status, age in years and sex. Where available, HLA class I and class II types were obtained from metadata supplied by the sample provider rather than from assay-based typing. Study-level results and caveats: The amount of clinical and demographic metadata varied by source and participant and was provided uncurated.

TCRbeta CDR3 regions were amplified from genomic DNA using the immunoSEQ Assay, a bias-controlled multiplex PCR. In the original analysis: The number of nucleated cells in each sample was estimated from the amplification of reference gene primers within the assay. To quantify the absolute abundance of each unique TCRbeta CDR3 rearrangement, sequence reads were collapsed and filtered. For each sample, productive Simpson clonality was calculated as the square root of Simpson's diversity index over productive rearrangements. Sourced from immuneACCESS, this table was stored by TCRdb with only in-frame sequences that have V and J called. A share of the clones is absent; for the studies checked, an unresolved V gene accounts for under half, and the remainder has no known explanation. Clone size and the V and J calls come from that table; the DNA yielded D and trimming. The sample table contains thousands of clones; only one count was recorded for about 89% of them. The ten largest make up roughly a tenth of the sample.

Of note for this clone: Its target antigen remains unknown. No qualities accompany the bases; no much larger clone lies one base away.

The CDR3 runs 13 residues from the cysteine to the phenylalanine. Just CDR3 DNA is preserved here, 39 bases in frame from base 1. From the germline V gene, CDR1 is SGDLS and CDR2 is YYNGEE. Between the V and J ends, shortened by 0 bases and 8 bases respectively, the junction contains 6 bases. The collaborating institutions used their own protocols to collect whole blood in K2EDTA tubes. For TCRbeta analysis, collaborator samples were shipped as frozen whole blood, as isolated PBMCs, or as DNA extracted from either sample type. This sequence uses TRBV9 and TRBJ1-6, with a tentative D gene TRBD1 over 5 matching bases. The sequenced material came from peripheral blood. The origin of this receptor is a man aged 65-85 years with active COVID-19. The base sequence is TGTGCCAGCAGCGTAGGCAGGGATTCACCCCTCCACTTT. Its protein reads: CASSVGRDSPLHF.